In its sample, the clone carrying this T cell receptor beta chain was seen once. The data originate from a study of early stage breast cancer tumors. Study details: ER+/PR+/HER2- status applied to about 70% of the 16 invasive breast tumors.

Germline CDR1 is ENHRY and CDR2 is SYGVKD. This CDR3 is 14 amino acids long. The V and J ends lost 0 bases and 5 bases, in that order; junction bases with no gene match: 1. The method was immunoSEQ multiplex PCR; TCRdb's version includes in-frame clones alone and lacks a portion of them. The sample has about 70,000 clones; 80% are singletons. What was sequenced was blood. This sequence joins TRBV10-3 and TRBJ2-1; 7 bases align to TRBD2. This clonotype was obtained from a person aged 35-49 years with breast cancer. CDR3 sequence reads: CAISESSGNNEQFF. CDR3 DNA: TGTGCCATCAGTGAGTCAAGCGGGAACAATGAGCAGTTCTTC.